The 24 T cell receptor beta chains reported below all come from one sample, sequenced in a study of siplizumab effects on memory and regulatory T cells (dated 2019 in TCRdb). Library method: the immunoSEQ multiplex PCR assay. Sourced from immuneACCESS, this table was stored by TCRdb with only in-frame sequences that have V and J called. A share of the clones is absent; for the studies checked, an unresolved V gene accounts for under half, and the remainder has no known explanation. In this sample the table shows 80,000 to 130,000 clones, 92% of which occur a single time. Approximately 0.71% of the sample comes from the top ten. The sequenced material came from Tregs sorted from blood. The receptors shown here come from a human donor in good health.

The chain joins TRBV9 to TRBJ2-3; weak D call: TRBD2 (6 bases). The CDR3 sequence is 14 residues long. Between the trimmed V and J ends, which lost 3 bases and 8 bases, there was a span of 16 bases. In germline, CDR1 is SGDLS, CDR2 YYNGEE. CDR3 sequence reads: CASSETLASPTQYF. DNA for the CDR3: TGTGCCAGCAGCGAGACCCTAGCGAGTCCTACGCAGTATTTT.

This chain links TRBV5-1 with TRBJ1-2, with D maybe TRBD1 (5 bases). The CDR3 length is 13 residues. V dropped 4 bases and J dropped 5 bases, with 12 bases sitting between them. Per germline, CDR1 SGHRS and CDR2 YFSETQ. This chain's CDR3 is CASSGQGVYGYTF. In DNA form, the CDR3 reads TGCGCCAGCAGCGGGCAGGGAGTTTATGGCTACACCTTC.

CDR3 sequence: CAWSRKPGGYEQYF. The CDR3 bases are TGTGCCTGGAGCCGCAAACCCGGGGGCTACGAGCAGTACTTC. The rearrangement joins TRBV30 to TRBJ2-7, with D possibly TRBD2 on 6 matching bases. V lost 3 bases and J 3 bases, leaving 15 bases between the germline ends. The germline V gene has CDR1 GTSNPN and CDR2 SVGIG (reference sequence). The CDR3 has 14 residues.

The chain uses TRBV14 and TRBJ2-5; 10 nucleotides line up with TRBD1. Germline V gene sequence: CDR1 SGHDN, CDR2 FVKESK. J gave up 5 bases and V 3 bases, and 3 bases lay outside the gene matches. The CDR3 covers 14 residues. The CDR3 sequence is CASSQPGQGETQYF. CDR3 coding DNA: TGTGCCAGCAGCCAGCCGGGACAGGGGGAGACCCAGTACTTC.

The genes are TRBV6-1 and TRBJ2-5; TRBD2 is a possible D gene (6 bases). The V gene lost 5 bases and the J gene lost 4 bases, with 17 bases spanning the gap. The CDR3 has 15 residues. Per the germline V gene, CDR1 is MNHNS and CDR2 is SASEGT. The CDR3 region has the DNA TGTGCCAGCAGTTCCTACCCCGGGGGTACAGAGACCCAGTACTTC. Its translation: CASSSYPGGTETQYF.

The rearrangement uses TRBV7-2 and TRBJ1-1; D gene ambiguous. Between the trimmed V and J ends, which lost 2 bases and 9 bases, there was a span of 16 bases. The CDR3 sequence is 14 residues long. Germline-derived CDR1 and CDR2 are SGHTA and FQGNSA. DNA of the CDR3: TGTGCCAGCAGCTTACGCGCTATATATCAAAAAGCTTTCTTT. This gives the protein CASSLRAIYQKAFF.

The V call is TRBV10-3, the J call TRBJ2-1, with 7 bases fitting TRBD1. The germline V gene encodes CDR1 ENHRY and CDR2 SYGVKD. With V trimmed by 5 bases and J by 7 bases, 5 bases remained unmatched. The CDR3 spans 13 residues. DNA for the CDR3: TGTGCCATCAGTCGGGACAGACAAAATGAGCAGTTCTTC. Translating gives CAISRDRQNEQFF.

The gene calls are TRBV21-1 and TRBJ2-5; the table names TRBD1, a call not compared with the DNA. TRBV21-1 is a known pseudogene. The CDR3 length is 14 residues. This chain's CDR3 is CASGGDREQETQYF. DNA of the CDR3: TGTGCCAGCGGAGGAGACAGGGAACAAGAGACCCAGTACTTC.

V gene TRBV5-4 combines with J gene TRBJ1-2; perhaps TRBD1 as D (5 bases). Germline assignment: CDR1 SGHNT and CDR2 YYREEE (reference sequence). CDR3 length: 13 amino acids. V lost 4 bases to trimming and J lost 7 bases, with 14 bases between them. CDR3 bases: TGTGCCAGCAGCCCGGGACCCCTTTTTGGCTACACCTTC. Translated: CASSPGPLFGYTF. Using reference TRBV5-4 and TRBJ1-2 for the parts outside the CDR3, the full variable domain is ETGVTQSPTHLIKTRGQQVTLRCSSQSGHNTVSWYQQALGQGPQFIFQYYREEENGRGNFPPRFSGLQFPNYSSELNVNALELDDSALYLCASSPGPLFGYTFGSGTRLTVV.

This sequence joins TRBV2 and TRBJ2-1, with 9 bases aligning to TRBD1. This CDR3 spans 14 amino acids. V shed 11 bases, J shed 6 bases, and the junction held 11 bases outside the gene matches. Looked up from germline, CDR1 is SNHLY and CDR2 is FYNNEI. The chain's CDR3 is CAGRTGDGGNEQFF. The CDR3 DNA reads TGTGCCGGGAGGACAGGGGACGGGGGCAATGAGCAGTTCTTC.

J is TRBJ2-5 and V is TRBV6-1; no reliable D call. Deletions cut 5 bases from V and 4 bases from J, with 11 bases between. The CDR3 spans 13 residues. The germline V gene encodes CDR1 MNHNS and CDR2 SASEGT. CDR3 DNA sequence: TGTGCCAGCAGTCCCCGCGAAATAGAGACCCAGTACTTC. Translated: CASSPREIETQYF.

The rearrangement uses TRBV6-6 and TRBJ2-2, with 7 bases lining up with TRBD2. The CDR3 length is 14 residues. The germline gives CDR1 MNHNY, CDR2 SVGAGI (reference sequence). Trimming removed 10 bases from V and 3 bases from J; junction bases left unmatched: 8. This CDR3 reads CATKREADTGELFF. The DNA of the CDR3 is TGTGCCACCAAGCGGGAAGCGGACACCGGGGAGCTGTTTTTT.

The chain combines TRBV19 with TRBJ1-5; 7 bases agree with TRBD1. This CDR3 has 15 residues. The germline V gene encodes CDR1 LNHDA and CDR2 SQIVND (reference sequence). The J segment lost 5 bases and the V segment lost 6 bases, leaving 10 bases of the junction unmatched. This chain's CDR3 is CASSPATGMYQPQHF. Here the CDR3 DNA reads TGTGCCAGTAGCCCTGCGACAGGGATGTATCAGCCCCAGCATTTT. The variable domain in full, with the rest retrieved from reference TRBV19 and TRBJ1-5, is DGGITQSPKYLFRKEGQNVTLSCEQNLNHDAMYWYRQDPGQGLRLIYYSQIVNDFQKGDIAEGYSVSREKKESFPLTVTSAQKNPTAFYLCASSPATGMYQPQHFGDGTRLSIL.

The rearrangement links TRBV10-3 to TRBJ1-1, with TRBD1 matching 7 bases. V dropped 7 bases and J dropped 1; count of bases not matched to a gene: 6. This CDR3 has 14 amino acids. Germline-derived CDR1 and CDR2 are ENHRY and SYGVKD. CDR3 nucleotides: TGTGCCATCAAGGGGGCACCCCCGAACACTGAAGCTTTCTTT. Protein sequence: CAIKGAPPNTEAFF.

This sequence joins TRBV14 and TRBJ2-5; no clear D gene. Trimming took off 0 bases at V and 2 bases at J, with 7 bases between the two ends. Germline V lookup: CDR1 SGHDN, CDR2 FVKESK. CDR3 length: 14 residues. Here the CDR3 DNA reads TGTGCCAGCAGCCAAGACCCCCTACAAGAGACCCAGTACTTC. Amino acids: CASSQDPLQETQYF. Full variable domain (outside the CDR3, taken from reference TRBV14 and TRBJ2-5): EAGVTQFPSHSVIEKGQTVTLRCDPISGHDNLYWYRRVMGKEIKFLLHFVKESKQDESGMPNNRFLAERTGGTYSTLKVQPAELEDSGVYFCASSQDPLQETQYFGPGTRLLVL.

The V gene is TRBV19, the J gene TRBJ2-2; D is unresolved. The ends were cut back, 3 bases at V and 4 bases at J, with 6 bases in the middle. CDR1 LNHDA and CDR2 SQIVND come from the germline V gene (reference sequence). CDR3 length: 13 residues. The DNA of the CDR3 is TGTGCCAGTAGTATTCTCAGCACCGGGGAGCTGTTTTTT. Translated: CASSILSTGELFF.

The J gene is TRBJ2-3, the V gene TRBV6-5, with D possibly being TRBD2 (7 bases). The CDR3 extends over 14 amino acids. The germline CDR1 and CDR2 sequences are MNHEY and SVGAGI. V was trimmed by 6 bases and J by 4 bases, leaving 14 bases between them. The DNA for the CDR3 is TGTGCCAGCAGCAACCGGGGGGCATCAGATACGCAGTATTTT. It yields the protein CASSNRGASDTQYF.

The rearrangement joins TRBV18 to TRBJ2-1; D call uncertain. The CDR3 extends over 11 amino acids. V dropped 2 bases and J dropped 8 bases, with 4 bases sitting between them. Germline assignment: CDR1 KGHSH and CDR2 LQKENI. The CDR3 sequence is CASSPLDEQFF. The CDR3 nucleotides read TGTGCCAGCTCACCATTAGATGAGCAGTTCTTC. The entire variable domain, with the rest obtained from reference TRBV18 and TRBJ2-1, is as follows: NAGVMQNPRHLVRRRGQEARLRCSPMKGHSHVYWYRQLPEEGLKFMVYLQKENIIDESGMPKERFSAEFPKEGPSILRIQQVVRGDSAAYFCASSPLDEQFFGPGTRLTVL.

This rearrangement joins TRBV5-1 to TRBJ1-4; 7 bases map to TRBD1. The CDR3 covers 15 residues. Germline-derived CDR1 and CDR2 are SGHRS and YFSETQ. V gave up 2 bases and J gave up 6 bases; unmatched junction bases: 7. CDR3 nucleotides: TGCGCCAGCAGCTTACAGGGGACGCTTGATGAAAAACTGTTTTTT. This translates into CASSLQGTLDEKLFF.

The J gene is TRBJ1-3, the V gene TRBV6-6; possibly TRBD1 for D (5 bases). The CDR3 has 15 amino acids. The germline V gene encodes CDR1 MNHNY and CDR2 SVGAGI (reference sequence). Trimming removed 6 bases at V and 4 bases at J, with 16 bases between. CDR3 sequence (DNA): TGTGCCAGCAGCGGGGGGGGATATAAGGGAAACACCATATATTTT. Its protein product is CASSGGGYKGNTIYF.

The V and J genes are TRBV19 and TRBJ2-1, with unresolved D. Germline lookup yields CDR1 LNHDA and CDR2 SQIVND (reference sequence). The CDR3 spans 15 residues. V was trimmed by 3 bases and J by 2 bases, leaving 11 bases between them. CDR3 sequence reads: CASSISLVPYNEQFF. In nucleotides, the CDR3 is TGTGCCAGTAGTATCAGTCTAGTTCCCTACAATGAGCAGTTCTTC.

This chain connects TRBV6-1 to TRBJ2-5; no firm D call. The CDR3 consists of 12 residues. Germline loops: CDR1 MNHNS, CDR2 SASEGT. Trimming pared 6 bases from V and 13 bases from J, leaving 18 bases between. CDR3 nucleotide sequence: TGTGCCAGCAGGACGTGGCGATTTGGTTCGTACTTC. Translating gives CASRTWRFGSYF.

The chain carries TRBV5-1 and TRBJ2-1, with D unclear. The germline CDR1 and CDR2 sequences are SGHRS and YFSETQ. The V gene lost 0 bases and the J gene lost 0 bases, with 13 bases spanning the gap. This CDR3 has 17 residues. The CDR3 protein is CASSLASTHPSYNEQFF. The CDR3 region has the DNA TGCGCCAGCAGCTTGGCCTCAACTCACCCCTCCTACAATGAGCAGTTCTTC.

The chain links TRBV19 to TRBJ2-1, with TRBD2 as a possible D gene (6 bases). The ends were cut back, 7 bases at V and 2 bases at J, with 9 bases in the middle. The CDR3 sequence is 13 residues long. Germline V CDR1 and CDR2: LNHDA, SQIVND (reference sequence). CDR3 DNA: TGTGCCAGTAAGGGCGGGACCTACAATGAGCAGTTCTTC. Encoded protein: CASKGGTYNEQFF.